This TCR beta chain was sequenced during a study of shared clonotypes between healthy human individuals. Study conclusions and caveats: A few donors showed sharing of 4.5% to 5% of naive CD4 clonotypes. Sequencing depth was predicted to influence how clonotypes are shared among donors. Across subsets, estimated richness was generally greater for naive than for memory populations.

CDR1 and CDR2 (germline): SGHDT, YYEEEE. With V trimmed by 6 bases and J by 6 bases, 11 bases remained unmatched. The CDR3 loop spans 15 amino acids. Produced via immunoSEQ multiplex PCR; TCRdb's table is partial and in-frame only. The repertoire holds about 2 million clones, with 85% to 95% as singletons. Recent acute infections and vaccinations were absent in the healthy HIV-negative adult donors. On this clone itself: Its antigen remains unidentified.

Sequencing was carried out using naive CD4+ T cells sorted from blood. Specified subset: CD45RA+ positively selected. This receptor was taken from a man aged 18 to 30 in good health. The V gene is TRBV5-6, the J gene TRBJ2-1, with TRBD1 identical over 8 bases. The CDR3 region has the DNA TGTGCCAGCACCAAATTGGACAGGGTAGGCAATGAGCAGTTCTTC. It encodes CASTKLDRVGNEQFF. The full variable domain, completed using reference TRBV5-6 and TRBJ2-1, is DAGVTQSPTHLIKTRGQQVTLRCSPKSGHDTVSWYQQALGQGPQFIFQYYEEEERQRGNFPDRFSGHQFPNYSSELNVNALLLGDSALYLCASTKLDRVGNEQFFGPGTRLTVL.